Given below is one T cell receptor (beta chain) in context. Per the study methods: Counts of nucleated cells, estimated from reference gene primer amplification, were obtained. TCRdb keeps only in-frame clones here, not all; method: immunoSEQ multiplex PCR. V and J calls and clone size come straight from that table; D and trimming were deduced from the DNA. The table lists under 300,000 clones, roughly 88% of them singletons. Per germline, CDR1 MNHEY and CDR2 SVGAGI. The CDR3 extends over 13 amino acids. The V end lost 7 bases, the J end lost 4 bases, and 11 bases lay between the germline ends. These data come from a study of blood T cell repertoires in COVID-19. For the study at large: Acute and convalescent COVID-19 specimens originated in the United States, Italy and Spain. In each case, the material was cDNA or gDNA derived from T cells, B-cell-depleted T cells, or PBMCs.

The V gene is TRBV6-5, the J gene TRBJ1-5; D gene ambiguous. The source of this sequence is a woman aged 40-49 years who had recovered from COVID-19. Sequencing was carried out using peripheral blood. The chain's CDR3 is CASNEGRNQPQHF. The CDR3 DNA reads as TGTGCCAGCAACGAGGGAAGAAATCAGCCCCAGCATTTT.